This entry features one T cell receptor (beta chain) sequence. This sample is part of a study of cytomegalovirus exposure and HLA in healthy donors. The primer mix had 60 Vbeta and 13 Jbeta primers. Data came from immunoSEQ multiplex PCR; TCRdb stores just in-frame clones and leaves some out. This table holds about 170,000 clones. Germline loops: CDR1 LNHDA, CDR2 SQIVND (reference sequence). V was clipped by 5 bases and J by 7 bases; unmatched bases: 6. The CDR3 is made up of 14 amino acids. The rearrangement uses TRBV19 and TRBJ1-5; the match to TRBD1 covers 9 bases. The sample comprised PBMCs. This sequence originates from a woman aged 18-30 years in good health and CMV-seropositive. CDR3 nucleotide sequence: TGTGCCAGTAGTCCCCGGGACAGGGTACAGCCCCAGCATTTT. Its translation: CASSPRDRVQPQHF.